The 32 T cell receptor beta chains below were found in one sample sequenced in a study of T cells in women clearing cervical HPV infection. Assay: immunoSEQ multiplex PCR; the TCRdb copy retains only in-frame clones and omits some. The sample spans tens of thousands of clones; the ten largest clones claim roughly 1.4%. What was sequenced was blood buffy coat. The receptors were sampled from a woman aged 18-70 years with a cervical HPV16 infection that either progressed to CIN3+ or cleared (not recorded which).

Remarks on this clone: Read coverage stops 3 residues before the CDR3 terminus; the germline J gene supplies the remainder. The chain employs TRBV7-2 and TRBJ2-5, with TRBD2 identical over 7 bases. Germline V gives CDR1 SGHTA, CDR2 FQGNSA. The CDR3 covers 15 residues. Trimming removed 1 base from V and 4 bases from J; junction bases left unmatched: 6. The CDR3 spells CASSLVAGAAETQYF. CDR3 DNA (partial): TGTGCCAGCAGCTTAGTTGCGGGAGCTGCAGAGACC. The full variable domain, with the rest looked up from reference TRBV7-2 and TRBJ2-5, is GAGVSQSPSNKVTEKGKDVELRCDPISGHTALYWYRQSLGQGLEFLIYFQGNSAPDKSGLPSDRFSAERTGGSVSTLTIQRTQQEDSAVYLCASSLVAGAAETQYFGPGTRLLVL.

The CDR3 spells CASKTGQGPYEQYF. CDR3 bases read: TGTGCCAGTAAAACGGGACAGGGGCCCTACGAG. The V gene is TRBV19, the J gene TRBJ2-7; 10 nucleotides align to TRBD1. The CDR3 extends 3 residues past the end of the read, so its final part is completed from the germline J gene. Germline CDR1 reads LNHDA; CDR2 reads SQIVND (reference sequence). The J segment lost 2 bases and the V segment lost 7 bases, leaving 5 bases of the junction unmatched. This CDR3 has 14 residues.

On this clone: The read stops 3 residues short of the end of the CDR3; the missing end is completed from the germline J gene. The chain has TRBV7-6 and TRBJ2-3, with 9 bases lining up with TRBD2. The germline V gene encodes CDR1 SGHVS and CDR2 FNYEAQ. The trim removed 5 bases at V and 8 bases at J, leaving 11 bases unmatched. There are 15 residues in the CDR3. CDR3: CASSPFKRGDTTQYF. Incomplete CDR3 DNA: TGTGCCAGCAGCCCCTTCAAGCGGGGGGATACTACG. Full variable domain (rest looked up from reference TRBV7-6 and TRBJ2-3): GAGVSQSPRYKVTKRGQDVALRCDPISGHVSLYWYRQALGQGPEFLTYFNYEAQQDKSGLPNDRFSAERPEGSISTLTIQRTEQRDSAMYRCASSPFKRGDTTQYFGPGTRLTVL.

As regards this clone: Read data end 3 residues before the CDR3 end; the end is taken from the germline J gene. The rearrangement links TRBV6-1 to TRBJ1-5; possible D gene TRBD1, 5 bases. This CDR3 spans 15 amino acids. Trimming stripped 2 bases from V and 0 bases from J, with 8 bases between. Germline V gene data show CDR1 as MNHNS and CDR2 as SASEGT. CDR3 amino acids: CASSERGYSNQPQHF. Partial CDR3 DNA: TGTGCCAGCAGTGAAAGGGGTTATAGCAATCAGCCC.

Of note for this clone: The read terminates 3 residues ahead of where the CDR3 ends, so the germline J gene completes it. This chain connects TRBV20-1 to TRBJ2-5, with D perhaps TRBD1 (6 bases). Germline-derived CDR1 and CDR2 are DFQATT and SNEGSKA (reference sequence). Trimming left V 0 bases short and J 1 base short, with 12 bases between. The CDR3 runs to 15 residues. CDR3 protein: CSARDQGSGQETQYF. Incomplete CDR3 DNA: TGCAGTGCTAGAGATCAGGGGTCTGGCCAAGAGACC.

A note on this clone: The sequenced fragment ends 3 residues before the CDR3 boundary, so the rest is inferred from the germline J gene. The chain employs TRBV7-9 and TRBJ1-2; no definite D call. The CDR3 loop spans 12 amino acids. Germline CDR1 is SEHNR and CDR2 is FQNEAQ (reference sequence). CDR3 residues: CASSLVGYDYTF. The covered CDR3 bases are TGTGCCAGCAGCTTAGTAGGGTACGAC.

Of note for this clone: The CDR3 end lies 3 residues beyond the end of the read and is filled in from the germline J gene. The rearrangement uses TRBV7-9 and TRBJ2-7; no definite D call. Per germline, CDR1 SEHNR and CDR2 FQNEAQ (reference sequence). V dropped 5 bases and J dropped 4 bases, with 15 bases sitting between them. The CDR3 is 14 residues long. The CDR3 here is CASSPRRDGYEQYF. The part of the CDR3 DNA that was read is TGTGCCAGCAGCCCCCGACGTGACGGGTACGAG. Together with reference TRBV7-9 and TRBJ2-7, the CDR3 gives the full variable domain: DTGVSQNPRHKITKRGQNVTFRCDPISEHNRLYWYRQTLGQGPEFLTYFQNEAQLEKSRLLSDRFSAERPKGSFSTLEIQRTEQGDSAMYLCASSPRRDGYEQYFGPGTRLTVT.

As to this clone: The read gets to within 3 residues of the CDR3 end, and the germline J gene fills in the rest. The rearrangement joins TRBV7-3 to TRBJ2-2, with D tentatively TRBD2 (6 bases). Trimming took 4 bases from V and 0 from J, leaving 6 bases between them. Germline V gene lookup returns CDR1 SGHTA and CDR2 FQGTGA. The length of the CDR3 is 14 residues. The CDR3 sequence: CASSWGANTGELFF. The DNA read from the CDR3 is TGTGCCAGCAGCTGGGGGGCGAACACCGGGGAG.

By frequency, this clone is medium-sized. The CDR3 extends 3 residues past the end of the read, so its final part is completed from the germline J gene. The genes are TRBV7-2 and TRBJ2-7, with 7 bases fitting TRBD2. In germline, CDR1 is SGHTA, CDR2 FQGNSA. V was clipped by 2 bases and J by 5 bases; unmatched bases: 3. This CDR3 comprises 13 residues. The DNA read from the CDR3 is TGTGCCAGCAGCTTAACACTAGCGAACGAG. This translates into CASSLTLANE. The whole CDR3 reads CASSLTLANEQYF.

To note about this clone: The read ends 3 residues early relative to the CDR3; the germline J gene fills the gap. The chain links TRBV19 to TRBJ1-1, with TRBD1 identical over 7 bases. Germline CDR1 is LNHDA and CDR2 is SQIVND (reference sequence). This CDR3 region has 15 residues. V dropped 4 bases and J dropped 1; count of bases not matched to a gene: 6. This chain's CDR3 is CASSTLYRGNTEAFF. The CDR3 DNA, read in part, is TGTGCCAGTAGTACGCTATACAGGGGGAACACTGAA.

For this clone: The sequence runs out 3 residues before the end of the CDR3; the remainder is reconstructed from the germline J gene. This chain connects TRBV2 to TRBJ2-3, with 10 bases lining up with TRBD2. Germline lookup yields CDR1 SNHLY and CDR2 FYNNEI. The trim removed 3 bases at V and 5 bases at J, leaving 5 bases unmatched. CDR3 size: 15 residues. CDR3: CASSEARTSGDTQYF. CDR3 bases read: TGTGCCAGCAGTGAGGCCCGGACTAGCGGAGATACG.

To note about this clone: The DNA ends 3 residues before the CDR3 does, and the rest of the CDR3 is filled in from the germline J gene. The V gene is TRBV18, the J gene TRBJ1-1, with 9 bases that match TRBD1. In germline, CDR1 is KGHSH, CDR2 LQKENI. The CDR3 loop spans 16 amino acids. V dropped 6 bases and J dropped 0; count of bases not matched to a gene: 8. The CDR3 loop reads CASSLRQGVVNTEAFF. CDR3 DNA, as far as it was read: TGTGCCAGCTCCCTAAGACAGGGGGTGGTGAACACTGAA.

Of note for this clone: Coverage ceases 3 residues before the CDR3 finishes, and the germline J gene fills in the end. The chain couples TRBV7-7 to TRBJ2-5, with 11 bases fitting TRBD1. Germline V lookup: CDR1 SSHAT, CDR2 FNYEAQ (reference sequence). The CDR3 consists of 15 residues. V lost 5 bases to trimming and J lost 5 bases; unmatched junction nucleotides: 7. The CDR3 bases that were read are TGTGCCAGCAGCAAGGACAGGGGGCGCTCGGAGACC. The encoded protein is CASSKDRGRSET. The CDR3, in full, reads CASSKDRGRSETQYF.

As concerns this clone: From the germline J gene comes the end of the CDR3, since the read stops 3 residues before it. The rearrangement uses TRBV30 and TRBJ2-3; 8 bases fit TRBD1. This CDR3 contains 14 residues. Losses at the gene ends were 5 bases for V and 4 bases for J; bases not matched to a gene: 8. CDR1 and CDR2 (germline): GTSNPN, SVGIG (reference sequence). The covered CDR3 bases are TGTGCCTGGGGAACAGGGGGAAACGCAGATACG. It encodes CAWGTGGNADT. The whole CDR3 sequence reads CAWGTGGNADTQYF.

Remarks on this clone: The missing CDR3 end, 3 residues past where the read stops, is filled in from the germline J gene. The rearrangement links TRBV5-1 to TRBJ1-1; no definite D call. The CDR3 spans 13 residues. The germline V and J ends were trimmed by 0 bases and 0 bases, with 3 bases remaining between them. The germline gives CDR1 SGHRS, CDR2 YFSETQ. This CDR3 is CASSLVVNTEAFF. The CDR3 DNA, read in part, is TGCGCCAGCAGCTTGGTCGTGAACACTGAA.

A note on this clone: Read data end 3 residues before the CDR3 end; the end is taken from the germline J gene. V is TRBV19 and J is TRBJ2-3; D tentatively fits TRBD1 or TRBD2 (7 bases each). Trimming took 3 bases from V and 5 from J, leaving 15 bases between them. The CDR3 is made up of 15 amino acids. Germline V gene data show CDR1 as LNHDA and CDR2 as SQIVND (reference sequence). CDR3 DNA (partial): TGTGCCAGTAGTATGGCAGGGGGAGGGGTAGATACG. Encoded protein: CASSMAGGGVDT. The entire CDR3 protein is CASSMAGGGVDTQYF.

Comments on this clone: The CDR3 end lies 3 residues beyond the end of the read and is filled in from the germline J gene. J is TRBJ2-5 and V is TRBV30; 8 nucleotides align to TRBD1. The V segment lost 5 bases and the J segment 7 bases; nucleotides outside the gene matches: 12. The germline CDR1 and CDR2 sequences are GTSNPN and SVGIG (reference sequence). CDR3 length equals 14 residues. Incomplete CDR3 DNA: TGTGCCTGGGAGAAGTACAGGGGGGAATCGACC. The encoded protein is CAWEKYRGEST. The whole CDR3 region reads CAWEKYRGESTQYF.

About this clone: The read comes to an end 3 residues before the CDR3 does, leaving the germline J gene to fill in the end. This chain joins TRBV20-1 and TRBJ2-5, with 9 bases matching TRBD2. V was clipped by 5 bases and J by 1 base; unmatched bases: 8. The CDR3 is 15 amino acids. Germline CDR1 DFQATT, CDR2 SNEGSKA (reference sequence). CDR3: CSAERGGGAQETQYF. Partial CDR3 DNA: TGCAGTGCTGAAAGGGGCGGGGGGGCCCAAGAGACC.

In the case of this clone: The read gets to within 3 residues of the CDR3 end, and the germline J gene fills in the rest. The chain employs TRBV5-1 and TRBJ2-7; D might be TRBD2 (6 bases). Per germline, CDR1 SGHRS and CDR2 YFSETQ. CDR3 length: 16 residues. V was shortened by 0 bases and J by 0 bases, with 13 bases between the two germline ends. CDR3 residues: CASSLAVDYISYEQYF. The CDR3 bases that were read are TGCGCCAGCAGCTTGGCGGTGGACTACATCTCCTACGAG. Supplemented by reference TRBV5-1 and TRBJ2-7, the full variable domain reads KAGVTQTPRYLIKTRGQQVTLSCSPISGHRSVSWYQQTPGQGLQFLFEYFSETQRNKGNFPGRFSGRQFSNSRSEMNVSTLELGDSALYLCASSLAVDYISYEQYFGPGTRLTVT.

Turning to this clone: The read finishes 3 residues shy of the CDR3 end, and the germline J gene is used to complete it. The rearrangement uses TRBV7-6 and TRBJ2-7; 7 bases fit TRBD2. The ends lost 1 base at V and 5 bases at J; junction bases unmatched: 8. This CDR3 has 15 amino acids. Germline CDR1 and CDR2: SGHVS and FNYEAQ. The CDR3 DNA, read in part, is TGTGCCAGCAGCTTAGACCAGACTAGCCTACACGAG. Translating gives CASSLDQTSLHE. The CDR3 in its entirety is CASSLDQTSLHEQYF. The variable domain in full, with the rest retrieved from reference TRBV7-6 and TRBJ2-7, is GAGVSQSPRYKVTKRGQDVALRCDPISGHVSLYWYRQALGQGPEFLTYFNYEAQQDKSGLPNDRFSAERPEGSISTLTIQRTEQRDSAMYRCASSLDQTSLHEQYFGPGTRLTVT.

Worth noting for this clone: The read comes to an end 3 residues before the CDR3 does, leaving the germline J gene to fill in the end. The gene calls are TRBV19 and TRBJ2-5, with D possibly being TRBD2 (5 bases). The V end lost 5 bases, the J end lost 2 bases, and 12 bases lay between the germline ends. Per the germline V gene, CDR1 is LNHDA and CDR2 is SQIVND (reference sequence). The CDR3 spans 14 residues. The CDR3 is CASSLSGFQETQYF. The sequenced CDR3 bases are TGTGCCAGTAGTCTCTCGGGGTTTCAAGAGACC.

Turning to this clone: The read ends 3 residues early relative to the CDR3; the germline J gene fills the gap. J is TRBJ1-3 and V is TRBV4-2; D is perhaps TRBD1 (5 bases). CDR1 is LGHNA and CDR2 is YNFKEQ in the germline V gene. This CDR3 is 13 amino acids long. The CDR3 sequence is CASSQTGTRDIYF. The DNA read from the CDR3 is TGTGCCAGCAGCCAAACGGGGACTAGGGAT.

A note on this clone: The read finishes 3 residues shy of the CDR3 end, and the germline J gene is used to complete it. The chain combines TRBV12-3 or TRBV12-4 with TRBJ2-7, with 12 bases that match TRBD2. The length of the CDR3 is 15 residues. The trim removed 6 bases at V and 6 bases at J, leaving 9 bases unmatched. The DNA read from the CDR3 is TGTGCCAGCAGCCCACTCGCACTAGCGGGGGGCGAG. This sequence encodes CASSPLALAGGE. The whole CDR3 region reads CASSPLALAGGEQYF.

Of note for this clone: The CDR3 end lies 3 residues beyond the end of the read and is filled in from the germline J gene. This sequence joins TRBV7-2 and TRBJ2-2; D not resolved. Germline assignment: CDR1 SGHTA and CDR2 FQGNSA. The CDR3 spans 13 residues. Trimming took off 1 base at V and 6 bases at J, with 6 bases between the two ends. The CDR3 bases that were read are TGTGCCAGCAGCTTAGACAGCCCCGGGGAG. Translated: CASSLDSPGE. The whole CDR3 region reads CASSLDSPGELFF.

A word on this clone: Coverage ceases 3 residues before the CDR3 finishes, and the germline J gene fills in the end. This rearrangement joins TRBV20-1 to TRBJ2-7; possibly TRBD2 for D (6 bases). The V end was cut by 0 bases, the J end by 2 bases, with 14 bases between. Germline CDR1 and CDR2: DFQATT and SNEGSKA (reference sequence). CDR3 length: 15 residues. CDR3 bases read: TGCAGTGCTAGAGATGCGGGTAGCGGTACCTACGAG. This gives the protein CSARDAGSGTYE. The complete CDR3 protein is CSARDAGSGTYEQYF.

CDR3: CSARGTGTGVWNEQFF. The sequenced CDR3 bases are TGCAGTGCTAGGGGAACTGGGACAGGGGTCTGGAATGAG. This chain joins TRBV20-1 and TRBJ2-1; 10 bases match TRBD1. The read comes to an end 3 residues before the CDR3 does, leaving the germline J gene to fill in the end. This CDR3 has 16 residues. After removal of 3 bases from V and 7 bases from J, the junction contained 12 bases not matched to a gene. The germline gives CDR1 DFQATT, CDR2 SNEGSKA (reference sequence).

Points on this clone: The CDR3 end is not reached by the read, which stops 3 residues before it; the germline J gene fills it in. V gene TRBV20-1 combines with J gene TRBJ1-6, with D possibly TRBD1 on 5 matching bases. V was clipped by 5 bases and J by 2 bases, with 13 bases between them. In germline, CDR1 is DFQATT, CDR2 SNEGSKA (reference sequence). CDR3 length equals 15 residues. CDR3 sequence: CSAASDRAYNSPLHF. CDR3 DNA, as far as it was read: TGCAGTGCTGCCTCTGACAGAGCCTATAATTCACCC.

The CDR3 is CASSGRDRGPGELFF. Partial CDR3 DNA: TGCGCCAGCAGCGGCCGGGACAGGGGGCCCGGGGAG. The rearrangement links TRBV5-1 to TRBJ2-2, with 12 bases fitting TRBD1. Coverage ceases 3 residues before the CDR3 finishes, and the germline J gene fills in the end. The CDR3 is made up of 15 amino acids. V lost 4 bases, J lost 6 bases, and 4 bases stayed unmatched. The germline CDR1 and CDR2 sequences are SGHRS and YFSETQ.

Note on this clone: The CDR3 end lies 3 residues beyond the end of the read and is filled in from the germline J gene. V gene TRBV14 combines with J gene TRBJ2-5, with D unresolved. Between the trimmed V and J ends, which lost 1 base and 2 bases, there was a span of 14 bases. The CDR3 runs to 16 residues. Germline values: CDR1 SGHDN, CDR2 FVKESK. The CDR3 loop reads CASSQVLPLRQETQYF. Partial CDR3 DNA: TGTGCCAGCAGCCAAGTTCTCCCGCTTCGGCAAGAGACC. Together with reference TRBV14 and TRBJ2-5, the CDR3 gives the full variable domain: EAGVTQFPSHSVIEKGQTVTLRCDPISGHDNLYWYRRVMGKEIKFLLHFVKESKQDESGMPNNRFLAERTGGTYSTLKVQPAELEDSGVYFCASSQVLPLRQETQYFGPGTRLLVL.

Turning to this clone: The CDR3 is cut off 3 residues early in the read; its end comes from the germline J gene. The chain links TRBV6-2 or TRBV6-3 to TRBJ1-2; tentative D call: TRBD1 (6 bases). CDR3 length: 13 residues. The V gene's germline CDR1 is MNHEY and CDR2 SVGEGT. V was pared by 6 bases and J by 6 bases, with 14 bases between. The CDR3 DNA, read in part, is TGTGCCAGCAGAAGGGGGGGCGCGAATGGC. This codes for CASRRGGANG. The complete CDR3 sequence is CASRRGGANGYTF.

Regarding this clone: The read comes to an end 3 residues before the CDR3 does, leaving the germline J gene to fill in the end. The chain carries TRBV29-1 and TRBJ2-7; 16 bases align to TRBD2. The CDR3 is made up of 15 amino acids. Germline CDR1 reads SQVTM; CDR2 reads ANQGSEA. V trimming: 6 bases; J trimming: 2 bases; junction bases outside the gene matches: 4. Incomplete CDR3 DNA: TGCAGCGTGGGACTAGCGGGAGGGAGAGCCTACGAG. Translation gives CSVGLAGGRAYE. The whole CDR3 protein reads CSVGLAGGRAYEQYF.

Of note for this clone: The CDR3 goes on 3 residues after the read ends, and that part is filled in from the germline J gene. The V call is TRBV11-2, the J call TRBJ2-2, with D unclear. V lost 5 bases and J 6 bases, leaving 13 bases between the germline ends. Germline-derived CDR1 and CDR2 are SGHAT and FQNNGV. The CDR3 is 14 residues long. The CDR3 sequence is CASSPESRAGELFF. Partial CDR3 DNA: TGTGCCAGCAGCCCAGAGTCCCGGGCCGGGGAG. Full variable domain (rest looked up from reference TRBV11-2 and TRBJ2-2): EAGVAQSPRYKIIEKRQSVAFWCNPISGHATLYWYQQILGQGPKLLIQFQNNGVVDDSQLPKDRFSAERLKGVDSTLKIQPAKLEDSAVYLCASSPESRAGELFFGEGSRLTVL.